These 16 T cell receptor beta chains share one sample of origin, sequenced in a study of monozygotic twins with cystic fibrosis. Assay used: immunoSEQ multiplex PCR; TCRdb lists only in-frame clones, some missing. The sample carries about 14,000 clones, about 88% recorded once. Material: blood. Receptors originate from a boy between 10 and 17 years old with cystic fibrosis.

The genes are TRBV4-1 and TRBJ2-2; unclear D gene. The CDR3 has 16 amino acids. Trimming cost V 1 base and J 3 bases, with 12 bases left between them. From germline, CDR1 is MGHRA and CDR2 YSYEKL. This chain's CDR3 is CASSQVGSTDTGELFF. The CDR3 DNA reads TGCGCCAGCAGCCAAGTAGGTAGTACGGACACCGGGGAGCTGTTTTTT.

CDR3 residues: CASSLGQEPTDTQYF. Here the CDR3 DNA reads TGTGCCAGCAGTTTGGGCCAGGAGCCCACAGATACGCAGTATTTT. The chain combines TRBV6-4 with TRBJ2-3; D remains unclear. Trimming pared 5 bases from V and 2 bases from J, leaving 14 bases between. The CDR3 sequence is 15 residues long. Germline CDR1 is MRHNA and CDR2 is SNTAGT.

The chain employs TRBV5-3 and TRBJ2-4; TRBD2 might be the D (6 bases). TRBV5-3 has ORF status, its function being uncertain. V was trimmed by 0 bases and J by 2 bases, leaving 12 bases between them. The CDR3 length is 16 residues. CDR3 sequence: CARSLVWGVSKNIQYF. As DNA, the CDR3 is TGTGCCAGAAGCTTGGTTTGGGGGGTTTCCAAAAACATTCAGTACTTC.

The chain joins TRBV10-3 to TRBJ2-7, with a possible D match to TRBD2 (6 bases). Germline CDR1 ENHRY, CDR2 SYGVKD. The V gene lost 10 bases and the J gene lost 3 bases, with 19 bases spanning the gap. This CDR3 is 14 amino acids long. The CDR3: CATTSGRDDYEQYF. The CDR3 DNA sequence: TGTGCCACCACCTCGGGGCGGGATGACTACGAGCAGTACTTC.

The CDR3 sequence: CASKQWSSYNSPLHF. Here the CDR3 DNA reads TGTGCCAGTAAACAATGGAGCTCCTATAATTCACCCCTCCACTTT. The chain has TRBV19 and TRBJ1-6; D call uncertain. The CDR3 sequence is 15 residues long. Trimming left V 7 bases short and J 0 bases short, with 10 bases between. Germline-derived CDR1 and CDR2 are LNHDA and SQIVND (reference sequence).

The V gene is TRBV18, the J gene TRBJ2-3; D is unclear. Germline loops: CDR1 KGHSH, CDR2 LQKENI. This CDR3 comprises 16 residues. The V end was cut by 3 bases, the J end by 3 bases, with 16 bases between. Here the CDR3 reads CASSPGLERQTDTQYF. CDR3 bases: TGTGCCAGCTCACCGGGGTTGGAGCGTCAGACAGATACGCAGTATTTT.

The V and J genes are TRBV30 and TRBJ2-1, with TRBD2 matching over 8 bases. CDR1 and CDR2 (germline): GTSNPN, SVGIG (reference sequence). The CDR3 has 15 residues. With V trimmed by 0 bases and J by 6 bases, 7 bases remained unmatched. The CDR3 reads CAWSVQPGTSNEQFF. The DNA of the CDR3 is TGTGCCTGGAGTGTACAACCAGGGACTAGCAATGAGCAGTTCTTC. Full variable domain (rest looked up from reference TRBV30 and TRBJ2-1): SQTIHQWPATLVQPVGSPLSLECTVEGTSNPNLYWYRQAAGRGLQLLFYSVGIGQISSEVPQNLSASRPQDRQFILSSKKLLLSDSGFYLCAWSVQPGTSNEQFFGPGTRLTVL.

This clone is a singleton in its sample. The genes are TRBV4-2 and TRBJ2-3, with 8 bases matching TRBD2. V lost 3 bases and J lost 2; bases outside the gene matches: 10. CDR3 length: 17 amino acids. In germline, CDR1 is LGHNA, CDR2 YNFKEQ. The CDR3 DNA sequence: TGTGCCAGCAGCCAGATCTTGCGGGGGGACAACACAGATACGCAGTATTTT. Its protein product is CASSQILRGDNTDTQYF.

The V and J genes are TRBV7-9 and TRBJ1-1, with D hard to call. Germline loops: CDR1 SEHNR, CDR2 FQNEAQ (reference sequence). V was clipped by 5 bases and J by 3 bases, with 16 bases between them. The CDR3 length is 15 residues. The CDR3: CASSLAGRTDTEAFF. CDR3 nucleotides: TGTGCCAGCAGCCTTGCCGGGCGGACGGACACTGAAGCTTTCTTT.

This clone was observed once. This chain connects TRBV7-8 to TRBJ2-5; no reliable D call. Germline V gene sequence: CDR1 SGHVS, CDR2 FQNEAQ. Trimming removed 5 bases from V and 2 bases from J, with 15 bases in between. The CDR3 runs 15 residues. The CDR3 here is CASSLRTSHQETQYF. The CDR3 coding sequence is TGTGCCAGCAGCCTCAGGACGTCTCATCAAGAGACCCAGTACTTC.

The chain combines TRBV28 with TRBJ2-7; the D is unclear. CDR3 size: 15 residues. Germline lookup yields CDR1 MDHEN and CDR2 SYDVKM. V gave up 6 bases and J gave up 3 bases, with 18 bases separating them. The DNA for the CDR3 is TGTGCCAGCAGCCTCCCTTCTCCCTTGAACTACGAGCAGTACTTC. Translation gives CASSLPSPLNYEQYF.

The chain carries TRBV30 and TRBJ1-1; TRBD1 matches at 9 bases. The germline gives CDR1 GTSNPN, CDR2 SVGIG (reference sequence). V dropped 5 bases and J dropped 3; count of bases not matched to a gene: 10. The CDR3 is 15 residues long. In DNA form, the CDR3 reads TGTGCCTGGGGGGGACAGGGCTTGTCGGACACTGAAGCTTTCTTT. Its translation is CAWGGQGLSDTEAFF.

The chain is built from TRBV2 and TRBJ2-2, with TRBD1 as a possible D gene (5 bases). V was shortened by 3 bases and J by 2 bases, with 7 bases between the two germline ends. CDR1 SNHLY and CDR2 FYNNEI come from the germline V gene. The CDR3 sequence is 14 residues long. CDR3 region: CASSEGQNTGELFF. In nucleotides, the CDR3 is TGTGCCAGCAGTGAGGGGCAAAACACCGGGGAGCTGTTTTTT.

This clone appeared a single time. The V call is TRBV19, the J call TRBJ2-5; D possibly corresponds to TRBD1 (6 bases). The CDR3 is 13 residues long. CDR1 is LNHDA, CDR2 SQIVND, per germline (reference sequence). The germline V and J ends were trimmed by 8 bases and 5 bases, with 15 bases remaining between them. The CDR3 loop is CASRDGQRETQYF. CDR3 DNA sequence: TGTGCCAGTCGCGACGGACAGAGGGAGACCCAGTACTTC.

The chain links TRBV6-5 to TRBJ1-2; D not certain. The V end was cut by 7 bases, the J end by 1 base, with 16 bases between. The length of the CDR3 is 15 residues. In germline, CDR1 is MNHEY, CDR2 SVGAGI. CDR3 amino acids: CASTPTLNFNYGYTF. CDR3 nucleotide sequence: TGTGCCAGCACCCCGACGTTGAATTTTAACTATGGCTACACCTTC.

The chain uses TRBV28 and TRBJ1-2; D is possibly TRBD1 (5 bases). The CDR3 totals 12 residues. Deletions cut 9 bases from V and 4 bases from J, with 12 bases between. Per the germline V gene, CDR1 is MDHEN and CDR2 is SYDVKM. As DNA, the CDR3 is TGTGCCAGTGCAGGGTTAGTCTATGGCTACACCTTC. It translates to CASAGLVYGYTF.